These 12 T cell receptor beta chains originate from one sample sequenced in a study of identical twins. In TCRdb, the 5' RACE reads were re-called with MiXCR into one record per CDR3 protein. The sample yields approximately 590,000 distinct CDR3 sequences, 9.6% seen once. The sample was also reused in another study, on yellow fever vaccine responses in identical twins.

Sequenced sample: PBMCs. These receptors were collected from a woman aged 18-35 years in good health.

The rearrangement links TRBV5-4 to TRBJ2-4, with D unresolved. Trimming removed 0 bases from V and 8 bases from J, with 12 bases in between. This CDR3 is 14 amino acids long. The germline V gene has CDR1 SGHNT and CDR2 YYREEE (reference sequence). As DNA, the CDR3 is TGTGCCAGCAGCTTGGTCGGCAGGAACGACATTCAGTACTTC. This encodes CASSLVGRNDIQYF. Combining the CDR3 with reference TRBV5-4 and TRBJ2-4 gives the whole variable domain ETGVTQSPTHLIKTRGQQVTLRCSSQSGHNTVSWYQQALGQGPQFIFQYYREEENGRGNFPPRFSGLQFPNYSSELNVNALELDDSALYLCASSLVGRNDIQYFGAGTRLSVL.

This chain joins TRBV19 and TRBJ2-6; 9 positions agree with TRBD1. Germline CDR1 LNHDA, CDR2 SQIVND (reference sequence). J lost 1 base, V lost 5 bases, and 12 bases had no gene match. The CDR3 contains 19 residues. The CDR3, as DNA: TGTGCCAGTAGTCCTCCGGGACAGGGTTCAATATCTGGGGCCAACGTCCTGACTTTC. As protein: CASSPPGQGSISGANVLTF.

This clonotype was seen repeatedly, ten times or more. The chain carries TRBV12-3 or TRBV12-4 and TRBJ2-2, with D unresolved. This CDR3 is 13 amino acids long. V dropped 7 bases and J dropped 1 base, with 7 bases sitting between them. The CDR3 spells CASMGENTGELFF. In nucleotides, the CDR3 is TGTGCCAGCATGGGCGAGAACACCGGGGAGCTGTTTTTT.

This clonotype appeared many times. The chain carries TRBV12-3 or TRBV12-4 and TRBJ2-5; D remains unclear. The CDR3 sequence is 14 residues long. Trimming took 0 bases from V and 4 from J, leaving 9 bases between them. CDR3 loop: CASSLANRPETQYF. The CDR3 nucleotides read TGTGCCAGCAGTTTAGCTAATCGCCCAGAGACCCAGTACTTC.

This clonotype was seen a handful of times. This rearrangement joins TRBV10-3 to TRBJ2-7; 7 nucleotides line up with TRBD1. There are 13 residues in the CDR3. The junction had 8 bases not matched to a gene; V was cut back by 3 bases and J by 9 bases. Germline V gives CDR1 ENHRY, CDR2 SYGVKD. The CDR3 region is CAISEQGLEGQYF. The DNA for the CDR3 is TGTGCCATCAGTGAACAGGGGTTAGAAGGGCAGTACTTC.

The CDR3 DNA is TGTGCCAGCAGCCGAGGGCGGGACAGGGGATACAATGAGCAGTTCTTC. Translating it yields CASSRGRDRGYNEQFF. The chain joins TRBV7-8 to TRBJ2-1; 10 bases fit TRBD1. This CDR3 contains 16 residues. J gave up 4 bases and V 5 bases, and 8 bases lay outside the gene matches. CDR1 and CDR2 (germline): SGHVS, FQNEAQ. Full variable domain (outside the CDR3, taken from reference TRBV7-8 and TRBJ2-1): GAGVSQSPRYKVAKRGQDVALRCDPISGHVSLFWYQQALGQGPEFLTYFQNEAQLDKSGLPSDRFFAERPEGSVSTLKIQRTQQEDSAVYLCASSRGRDRGYNEQFFGPGTRLTVL.

This clonotype was observed at least ten times. This rearrangement joins TRBV4-3 to TRBJ1-2; TRBD1 aligns across 7 bases. From germline, CDR1 is LGHNA and CDR2 YSLEER. This CDR3 contains 13 residues. Trimming removed 4 bases from V and 5 bases from J; junction bases left unmatched: 4. CDR3 coding DNA: TGCGCCAGCAGCCGCGGACAGGAGTATGGCTACACCTTC. Its protein product is CASSRGQEYGYTF.

This clonotype occurred many times. The chain uses TRBV5-1 and TRBJ2-3; no clear D gene. CDR1 is SGHRS, CDR2 YFSETQ, per germline. V was cut by 0 bases and J by 2 bases, with 10 bases left in between. The CDR3 is 15 residues long. CDR3 nucleotide sequence: TGCGCCAGCAGCTTGGAGGGCTTCACCACAGATACGCAGTATTTT. Its protein product is CASSLEGFTTDTQYF.

The chain has TRBV19 and TRBJ2-3; D is unresolved. V was pared by 2 bases and J by 0 bases, with 12 bases between. CDR3 length: 16 residues. The germline gives CDR1 LNHDA, CDR2 SQIVND (reference sequence). The CDR3 DNA sequence: TGTGCCAGTAGTATAAGCCTACCCACCAGCACAGATACGCAGTATTTT. Its protein product is CASSISLPTSTDTQYF.

The chain joins TRBV21-1 to TRBJ2-7; the D segment call TRBD1 is taken from the table without a DNA check. TRBV21-1 is tagged as a pseudogene. This CDR3 contains 15 residues. The CDR3 DNA is TGTGCCAGCAGCAAATTCCGGGATGTGCTCTACGAGCAGTACTTC. Residues: CASSKFRDVLYEQYF.

CDR3 sequence reads: CASSRREPSGANVLTF. Here the CDR3 DNA reads TGTGCCAGCTCGAGGAGGGAACCCTCTGGGGCCAACGTCCTGACTTTC. The chain links TRBV7-3 to TRBJ2-6; TRBD2 is a possible D gene (6 bases). The CDR3 has 16 residues. The germline V gene has CDR1 SGHTA and CDR2 FQGTGA. V was cut by 8 bases and J by 0 bases, with 14 bases left in between.

This clonotype has at least ten counts. The chain employs TRBV12-3 or TRBV12-4 and TRBJ2-2, with D perhaps TRBD1 or TRBD2 (5 bases each). V was cut by 5 bases and J by 6 bases, with 10 bases left in between. CDR3 length: 13 residues. CDR3 coding DNA: TGTGCCAGCAGTCCAGGGACGGCCGGGGAGCTGTTTTTT. It yields the protein CASSPGTAGELFF.